This TCR beta chain came from a study of blood T cell repertoires in COVID-19 (dated by TCRdb to 2020 to 2022). As for the study more broadly: Samples from collaborators originated in the United States, Italy and Spain and spanned both the acute and convalescent phases of COVID-19. The material from the prospective study consisted of cDNA or gDNA derived from T cells, B-cell-depleted T cells, or PBMCs. Subjects who had been exposed to COVID-19, were actively infected with it, or had recovered from it provided the deeply sampled blood TCRbeta repertoires that made up the dataset. The repertoires were released in a freely available public database intended as a resource for research on the immune response to SARS-CoV-2. The samples were drawn from the first 160 participants of the ongoing ImmuneRACE study and from 1,200 or so subjects provided by 6 global collaborators. Sample metadata almost always included a de-identified subject ID, COVID-19 status, age in years and sex. HLA class I and class II types, where available, came from metadata supplied by the sample provider rather than from assay-based typing. Study-wide findings and limitations: Clinical and demographic metadata were provided uncurated, with the amount varying by source and participant.

Collaborating institutions collected whole blood in K2EDTA tubes following their own protocols. For TCRbeta analysis, collaborator samples were shipped as frozen whole blood, as isolated PBMCs, or as DNA extracted from either sample type. The immunoSEQ Assay, a bias-controlled multiplex PCR, was used to amplify TCRbeta CDR3 regions from genomic DNA. The original pipeline was this. The number of nucleated cells in each sample was estimated from the amplification of reference gene primers within the assay. Sequence reads were collapsed and filtered to measure the absolute abundance of every unique TCRbeta CDR3 rearrangement. For each sample, productive Simpson clonality was calculated by taking the square root of Simpson's diversity index across productive rearrangements. Drawn from immuneACCESS, this table holds only the in-frame rearrangements with V and J called that TCRdb kept. Clones are partly lost; checked studies trace under half to an unresolved V gene and leave the rest unexplained. Clonal size and the V and J genes are those of that table, whereas D and trimming came from the DNA. In this sample the table shows 110,000 to 150,000 clones, about four fifths of which occur a single time. Around 8.8% of the sample belongs to the ten largest clones.

The CDR3 runs 16 amino acids, cysteine and phenylalanine included. The retained sequence is limited to the CDR3, 48 bases, with the frame set at the first base. The V and J ends are trimmed by 6 bases and 1 base, leaving 18 bases between them. CDR1 is given as MDHEN and CDR2 as SYDVKM, both from the germline V gene. A note on this clone: Its recognized antigen is unknown. The sample holds no much larger clone one base away, and base qualities are not on file.

The rearrangement joined TRBV28 to TRBJ1-1; the D segment could be TRBD1, given 6 matching bases. This sequence was found in a human donor in a cohort sampled during active COVID-19. The sequencing sample was made of peripheral blood. The DNA sequence is TGTGCCAGCAGCCACATTGACAGGTATACGAACACTGAAGCTTTCTTT. The encoded protein is CASSHIDRYTNTEAFF. The entire variable domain, with the stretches around the CDR3 drawn from the reference TRBV28 and TRBJ1-1 proteins, is DVKVTQSSRYLVKRTGEKVFLECVQDMDHENMFWYRQDPGLGLRLIYFSYDVKMKEKGDIPEGYSVSREKKERFSLILESASTNQTSMYLCASSHIDRYTNTEAFFGQGTRLTVV.